This T cell receptor (beta chain) was profiled in a study of blood T cells in healthy people across ages. As regards this clonotype: The antigen remains unidentified.

Study-level findings and limits: Diversity of TCR beta correlated strongly with naive T cell percentage.

V dropped 6 bases and J dropped 4; count of bases not matched to a gene: 5. The CDR3 has 13 residues. The germline gives CDR1 DFQATT, CDR2 SNEGSKA (reference sequence). It was with a sample-barcoded 5' primer and a J-beta primer mix that a second PCR of roughly 7 to 12 cycles was run. Each cDNA molecule received a tag from a template-switch adaptor that had 12 random nucleotides. TCRdb reanalysed the 5' RACE reads using MiXCR and keeps one entry per CDR3 protein. The sample lists some 1.8 million distinct CDR3 sequences, about 39% seen once, with approximately 22% in the top ten. Sequencing used blood. This chain connects TRBV20-1 to TRBJ1-2; 10 bases agree with TRBD1. This TCR was recovered from a human donor in good health. CDR3 in DNA: TGCAGTGCAAGACAGGGGGCGGGCTATGGCTACACCTTC. Encoded protein: CSARQGAGYGYTF.